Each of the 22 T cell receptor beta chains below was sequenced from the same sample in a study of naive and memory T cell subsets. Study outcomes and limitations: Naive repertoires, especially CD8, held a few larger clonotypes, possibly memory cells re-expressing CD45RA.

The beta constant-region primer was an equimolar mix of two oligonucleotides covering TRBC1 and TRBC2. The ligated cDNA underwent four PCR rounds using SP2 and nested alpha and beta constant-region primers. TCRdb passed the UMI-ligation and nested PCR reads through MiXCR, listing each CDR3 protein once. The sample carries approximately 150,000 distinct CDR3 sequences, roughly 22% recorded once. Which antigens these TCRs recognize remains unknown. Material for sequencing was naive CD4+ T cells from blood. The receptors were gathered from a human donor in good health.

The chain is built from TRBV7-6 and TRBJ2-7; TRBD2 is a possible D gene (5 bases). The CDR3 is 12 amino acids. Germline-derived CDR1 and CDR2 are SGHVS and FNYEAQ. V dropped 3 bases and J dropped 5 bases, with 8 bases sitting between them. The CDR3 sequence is CASSFSRDEQYF. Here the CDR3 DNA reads TGTGCCAGCAGCTTCTCGAGGGACGAGCAGTACTTC.

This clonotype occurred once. The CDR3 here is CASKYQGHLTDTQYF. CDR3 nucleotide sequence: TGTGCCAGCAAGTACCAGGGACATCTCACAGATACGCAGTATTTT. This chain links TRBV6-2 or TRBV6-3 with TRBJ2-3; TRBD1 is a possible D gene (6 bases). V lost 7 bases and J lost 2, with 16 bases in between. This CDR3 is 15 amino acids long. Germline CDR1 is MNHEY and CDR2 is SVGEGT.

The CDR3, as DNA: TGTGCCAGCAGCTTAGCGCTTGGGACAGGGGACTATCAGCCCCAGCATTTT. This encodes CASSLALGTGDYQPQHF. This chain joins TRBV7-9 and TRBJ1-5; TRBD1 matches at 10 bases. This CDR3 has 17 residues. Trimming cost V 0 bases and J 5 bases; bases outside gene matches: 7. Germline V gene sequence: CDR1 SEHNR, CDR2 FQNEAQ (reference sequence).

CDR3 sequence reads: CSARNRDRGVNEQFF. CDR3 coding DNA: TGCAGTGCTAGGAACCGGGACAGGGGTGTCAATGAGCAGTTCTTC. V usage is TRBV20-1 and J usage is TRBJ2-1, with 10 bases fitting TRBD1. The V segment lost 3 bases and the J segment 6 bases; nucleotides outside the gene matches: 8. The germline V gene encodes CDR1 DFQATT and CDR2 SNEGSKA (reference sequence). This CDR3 is built from 15 residues.

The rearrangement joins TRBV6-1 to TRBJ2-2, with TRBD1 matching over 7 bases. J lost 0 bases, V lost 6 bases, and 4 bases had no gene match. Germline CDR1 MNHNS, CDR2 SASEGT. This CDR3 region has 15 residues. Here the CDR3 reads CASSLGTANTGELFF. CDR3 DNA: TGTGCCAGCAGCCTTGGGACAGCGAACACCGGGGAGCTGTTTTTT.

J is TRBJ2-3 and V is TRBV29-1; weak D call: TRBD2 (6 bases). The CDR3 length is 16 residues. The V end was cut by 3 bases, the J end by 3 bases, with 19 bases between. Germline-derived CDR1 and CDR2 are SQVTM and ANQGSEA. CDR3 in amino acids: CSVEGVIAEVTDTQYF. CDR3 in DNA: TGCAGCGTTGAGGGGGTTATAGCGGAAGTAACAGATACGCAGTATTTT.

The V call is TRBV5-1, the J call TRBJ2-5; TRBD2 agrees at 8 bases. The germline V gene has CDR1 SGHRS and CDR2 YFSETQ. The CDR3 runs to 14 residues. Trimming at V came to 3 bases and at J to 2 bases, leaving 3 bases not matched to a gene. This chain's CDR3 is CASSSGTRQETQYF. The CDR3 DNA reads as TGCGCCAGCAGCTCCGGGACTAGACAAGAGACCCAGTACTTC.

The CDR3 DNA reads TGTGCCAGCAGTTTAGTCGGCGGGGGCCGCACAGATACGCAGTATTTT. This translates into CASSLVGGGRTDTQYF. The chain combines TRBV12-3 or TRBV12-4 with TRBJ2-3, with D tentatively TRBD2 (7 bases). This CDR3 has 16 amino acids. Trimming took off 1 base at V and 1 base at J, with 12 bases between the two ends.

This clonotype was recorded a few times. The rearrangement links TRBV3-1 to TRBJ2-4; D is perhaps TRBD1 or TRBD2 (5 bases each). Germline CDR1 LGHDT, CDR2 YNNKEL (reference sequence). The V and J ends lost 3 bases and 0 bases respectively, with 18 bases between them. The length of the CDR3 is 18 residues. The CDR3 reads CASSHRGPGKLAKNIQYF. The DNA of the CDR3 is TGTGCCAGCAGCCATCGGGGCCCAGGGAAACTAGCCAAAAACATTCAGTACTTC.

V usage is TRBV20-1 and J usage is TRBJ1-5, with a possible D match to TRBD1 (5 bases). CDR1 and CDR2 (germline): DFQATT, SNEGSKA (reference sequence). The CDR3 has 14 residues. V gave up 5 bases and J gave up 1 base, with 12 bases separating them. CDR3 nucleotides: TGCAGTGCTGAGGGACGGGTGAGCAATCAGCCCCAGCATTTT. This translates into CSAEGRVSNQPQHF.

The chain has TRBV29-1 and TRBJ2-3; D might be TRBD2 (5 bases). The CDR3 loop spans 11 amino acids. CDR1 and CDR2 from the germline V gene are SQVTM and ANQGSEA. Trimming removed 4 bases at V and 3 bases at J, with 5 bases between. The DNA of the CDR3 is TGCAGCGTTGGAGGGACAGATACGCAGTATTTT. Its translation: CSVGGTDTQYF.

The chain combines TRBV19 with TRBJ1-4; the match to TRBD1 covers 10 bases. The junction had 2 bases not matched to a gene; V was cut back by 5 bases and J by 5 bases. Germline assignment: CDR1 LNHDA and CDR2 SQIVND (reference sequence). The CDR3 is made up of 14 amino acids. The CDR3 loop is CASSDRGRNEKLFF. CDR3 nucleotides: TGTGCCAGTAGTGACAGGGGGCGAAATGAAAAACTGTTTTTT.

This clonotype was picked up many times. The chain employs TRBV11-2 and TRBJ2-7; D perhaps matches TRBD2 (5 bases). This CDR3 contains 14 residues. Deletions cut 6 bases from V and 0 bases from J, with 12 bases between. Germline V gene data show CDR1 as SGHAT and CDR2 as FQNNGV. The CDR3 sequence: CASSKEESSYEQYF. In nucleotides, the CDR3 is TGTGCCAGCAGTAAGGAGGAGAGCTCCTACGAGCAGTACTTC.

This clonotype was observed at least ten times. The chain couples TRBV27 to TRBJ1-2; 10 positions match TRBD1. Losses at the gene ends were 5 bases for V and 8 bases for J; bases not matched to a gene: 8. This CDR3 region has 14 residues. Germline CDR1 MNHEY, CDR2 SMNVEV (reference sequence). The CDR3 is CASSPDRGRRGYTF. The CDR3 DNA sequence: TGTGCCAGCAGTCCAGACAGGGGGCGTCGAGGCTACACCTTC.

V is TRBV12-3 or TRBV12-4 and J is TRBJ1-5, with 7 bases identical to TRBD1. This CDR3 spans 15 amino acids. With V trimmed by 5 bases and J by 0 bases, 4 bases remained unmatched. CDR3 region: CASSPGQVSNQPQHF. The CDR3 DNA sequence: TGTGCCAGCAGTCCCGGACAGGTTAGCAATCAGCCCCAGCATTTT.

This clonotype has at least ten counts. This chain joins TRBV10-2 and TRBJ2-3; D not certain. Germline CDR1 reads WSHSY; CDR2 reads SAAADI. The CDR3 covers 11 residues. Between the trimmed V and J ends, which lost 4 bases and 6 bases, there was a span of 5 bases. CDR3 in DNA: TGCGCCAGCAGTGTAAAGGATACGCAGTATTTT. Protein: CASSVKDTQYF.

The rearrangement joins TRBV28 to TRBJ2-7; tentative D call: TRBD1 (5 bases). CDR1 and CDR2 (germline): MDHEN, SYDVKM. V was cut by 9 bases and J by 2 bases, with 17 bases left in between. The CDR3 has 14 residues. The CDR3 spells CASRSTVPPYEQYF. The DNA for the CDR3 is TGTGCCAGTCGTTCGACAGTTCCCCCCTACGAGCAGTACTTC. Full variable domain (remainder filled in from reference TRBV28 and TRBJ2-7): DVKVTQSSRYLVKRTGEKVFLECVQDMDHENMFWYRQDPGLGLRLIYFSYDVKMKEKGDIPEGYSVSREKKERFSLILESASTNQTSMYLCASRSTVPPYEQYFGPGTRLTVT.

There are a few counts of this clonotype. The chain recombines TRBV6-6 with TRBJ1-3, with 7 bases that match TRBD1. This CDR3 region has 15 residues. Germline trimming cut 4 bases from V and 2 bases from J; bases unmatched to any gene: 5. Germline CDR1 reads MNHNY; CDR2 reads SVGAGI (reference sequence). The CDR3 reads CASSFVQGTGNTIYF. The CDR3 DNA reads TGTGCCAGCAGTTTCGTACAGGGGACTGGAAACACCATATATTTT.

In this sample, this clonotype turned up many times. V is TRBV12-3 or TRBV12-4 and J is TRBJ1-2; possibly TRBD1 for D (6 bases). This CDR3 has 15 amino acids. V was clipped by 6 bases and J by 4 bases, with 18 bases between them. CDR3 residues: CASSPRQGRSYGYTF. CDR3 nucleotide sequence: TGTGCCAGCAGCCCCCGCCAGGGGAGGTCCTATGGCTACACCTTC.

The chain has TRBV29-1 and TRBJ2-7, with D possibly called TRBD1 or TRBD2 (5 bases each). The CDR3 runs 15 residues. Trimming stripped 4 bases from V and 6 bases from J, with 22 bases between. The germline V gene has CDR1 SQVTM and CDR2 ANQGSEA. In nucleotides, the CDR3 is TGCAGCGTTGGGGGGTGGGCCAGCACAAACTGCGAGCAGTACTTC. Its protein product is CSVGGWASTNCEQYF.

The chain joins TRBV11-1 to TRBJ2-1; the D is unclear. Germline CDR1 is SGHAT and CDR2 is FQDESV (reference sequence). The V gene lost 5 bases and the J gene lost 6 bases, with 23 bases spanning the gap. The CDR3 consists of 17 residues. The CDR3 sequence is CASSIRGMKNLGNEQFF. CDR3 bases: TGTGCCAGCAGCATCCGCGGTATGAAGAATCTGGGCAATGAGCAGTTCTTC.

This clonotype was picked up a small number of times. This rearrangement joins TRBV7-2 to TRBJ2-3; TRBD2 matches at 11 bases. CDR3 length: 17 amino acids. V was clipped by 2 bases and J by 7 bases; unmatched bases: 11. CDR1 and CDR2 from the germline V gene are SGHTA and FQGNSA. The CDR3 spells CASSLTGLAARTNTQYF. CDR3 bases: TGTGCCAGCAGCTTAACGGGACTAGCGGCGAGGACCAATACGCAGTATTTT.